These 7 T cell receptor beta chains share one sample of origin, sequenced in a study of blood T cell repertoires in COVID-19. Only in-frame clones appear in the TCRdb table, and some are missing; sequencing was by immunoSEQ multiplex PCR. The repertoire holds some 140,000 clones, with approximately 83% as singletons. Sequenced input: peripheral blood. All receptors derive from a woman aged 45-59 years who had recovered from COVID-19.

The gene calls are TRBV19 and TRBJ1-2, with a possible D match to TRBD1 (6 bases). The CDR3 is 18 residues long. The germline V and J ends were trimmed by 1 base and 4 bases, with 22 bases remaining between them. CDR1 is LNHDA, CDR2 SQIVND, per germline (reference sequence). The CDR3 region has the DNA TGTGCCAGTAGTATAGTAGTCCCCGGGACACGGCTCATCTATGGCTACACCTTC. Translating gives CASSIVVPGTRLIYGYTF.

The gene calls are TRBV5-1 and TRBJ2-2; D might be TRBD1 (6 bases). The germline V and J ends were trimmed by 5 bases and 3 bases, with 14 bases remaining between them. The CDR3 is 15 residues long. CDR1 and CDR2 (germline): SGHRS, YFSETQ. As DNA, the CDR3 is TGCGCCAGCAGGAGGGGGAGTGCGGACACCGGGGAGCTGTTTTTT. Its translation: CASRRGSADTGELFF.

The chain's CDR3 is CASSLGTQGVTQYF. The CDR3 DNA is TGTGCCAGCAGCTTAGGGACTCAGGGGGTGACCCAGTACTTC. The rearrangement joins TRBV7-2 to TRBJ2-5, with 7 positions matching TRBD1. Germline trimming cut 1 base from V and 7 bases from J; bases unmatched to any gene: 6. Germline V gene sequence: CDR1 SGHTA, CDR2 FQGNSA. CDR3 size: 14 residues.

The rearrangement uses TRBV7-9 and TRBJ1-2, with D possibly matching TRBD1 (5 bases). This CDR3 has 17 residues. Trimming shortened V by 5 bases and J by 0 bases, and 19 bases separated the two germline ends. Germline CDR1 is SEHNR and CDR2 is FQNEAQ (reference sequence). The chain's CDR3 is CASSDSAGVGANYGYTF. The CDR3 DNA reads as TGTGCCAGCAGCGATTCGGCGGGGGTAGGAGCTAACTATGGCTACACCTTC.

The CDR3 is CASSLPLSRSRNNEQFF. Written as DNA, the CDR3 is TGTGCCAGCAGCCTACCCCTCTCGAGGAGTAGGAACAATGAGCAGTTCTTC. The rearrangement joins TRBV16 to TRBJ2-1, with unresolved D. With 4 bases removed from V and 5 bases from J, the gap between germline ends came to 21 bases. Germline V gene data show CDR1 as KGHSY and CDR2 as FQNENV. The CDR3 extends over 17 amino acids.

The gene calls are TRBV2 and TRBJ1-5; 8 bases align to TRBD1. Germline V gives CDR1 SNHLY, CDR2 FYNNEI. The CDR3 spans 15 residues. After removal of 8 bases from V and 0 bases from J, the junction contained 6 bases not matched to a gene. The DNA of the CDR3 is TGTGCCAGCCGGCCCGGGACAGGTAGCAATCAGCCCCAGCATTTT. Residues: CASRPGTGSNQPQHF.

This chain uses TRBV6-8 with TRBJ2-3, with 12 bases matching TRBD2. This CDR3 has 17 residues. Germline CDR1 is MNHGY and CDR2 is SAAAGT. J gave up 6 bases and V 2 bases, and 9 bases lay outside the gene matches. CDR3 DNA: TGTGCCAGCAGTTACCCGAGACTAGCGGGAGAAGTGGATACGCAGTATTTT. Translating gives CASSYPRLAGEVDTQYF.